The 17 T cell receptor beta chains below all came from one sample that was sequenced in a study. One entry per CDR3 protein results from TCRdb running MiXCR on the 5' RACE reads. The sample holds about 53,000 distinct CDR3 sequences, about 24% seen once. Sequencing used tumor-infiltrating naive CD4+ T cells sorted from the breast tumor. The subset: naive CD4+ T cells, CD4+CD45RA+CD25-. All receptors derive from a female donor with breast cancer.

This clonotype was seen only a few times. The chain uses TRBV20-1 and TRBJ1-5; 8 bases align to TRBD1. Trimming took 1 base from V and 2 from J; bases not matched to a gene: 4. This CDR3 has 15 amino acids. Germline assignment: CDR1 DFQATT and CDR2 SNEGSKA (reference sequence). The CDR3 nucleotides read TGCAGTGCTAGAGGACAGGGGTATGGCAATCAGCCCCAGCATTTT. The encoded protein is CSARGQGYGNQPQHF.

The rearrangement links TRBV30 to TRBJ1-1, with D hard to call. Germline V lookup: CDR1 GTSNPN, CDR2 SVGIG (reference sequence). CDR3 length: 14 amino acids. The germline V and J ends were trimmed by 2 bases and 6 bases, with 16 bases remaining between them. In DNA, the CDR3 is TGTGCCTGGAGTCCCCCCTGGCGTGACTCTGAAGCTTTCTTT. Amino acid sequence: CAWSPPWRDSEAFF. The full variable domain, its missing parts supplied by reference TRBV30 and TRBJ1-1, is SQTIHQWPATLVQPVGSPLSLECTVEGTSNPNLYWYRQAAGRGLQLLFYSVGIGQISSEVPQNLSASRPQDRQFILSSKKLLLSDSGFYLCAWSPPWRDSEAFFGQGTRLTVV.

This clonotype has at least ten counts. The chain joins TRBV6-5 to TRBJ1-6; the D gene is possibly TRBD1 (6 bases). This CDR3 is built from 16 residues. Between the trimmed V and J ends, which lost 0 bases and 6 bases, there was a span of 12 bases. CDR1 MNHEY and CDR2 SVGAGI come from the germline V gene. As DNA, the CDR3 is TGTGCCAGCAGTTACTCGGGGGGGCGCTTTAATTCACCCCTCCACTTT. It translates to CASSYSGGRFNSPLHF.

The chain is built from TRBV6-6 and TRBJ1-2, with 7 nucleotides matching TRBD1. The length of the CDR3 is 18 residues. Germline-derived CDR1 and CDR2 are MNHNY and SVGAGI (reference sequence). The trim removed 5 bases at V and 9 bases at J, leaving 24 bases unmatched. The CDR3 DNA is TGTGCCAGCAGTCCCAAGACAGGGTTAAATCAGAACGGGGTGCGCTACACCTTC. As protein: CASSPKTGLNQNGVRYTF.

The table lists this clonotype with a few counts. The chain employs TRBV6-5 and TRBJ2-4, with a weak D call TRBD1 (6 bases). CDR3 length equals 12 residues. Germline V gene data show CDR1 as MNHEY and CDR2 as SVGAGI. With 4 bases removed from V and 8 bases from J, the gap between germline ends came to 9 bases. DNA for the CDR3: TGTGCCAGCAGTTGGACAGAGGACATTCAGTACTTC. Residues: CASSWTEDIQYF.

The V and J genes are TRBV5-1 and TRBJ1-5; D gene ambiguous. V lost 0 bases to trimming and J lost 7 bases, with 17 bases between them. The V gene's germline CDR1 is SGHRS and CDR2 YFSETQ. The CDR3 has 16 amino acids. The CDR3 protein is CASSLEGPSGEQPQHF. The DNA of the CDR3 is TGCGCCAGCAGCTTGGAGGGCCCTTCCGGCGAGCAGCCCCAGCATTTT.

This clonotype showed up just a few times. This chain connects TRBV4-1 to TRBJ2-2; 7 nucleotides match TRBD2. V was pared by 1 base and J by 2 bases, with 7 bases of the junction left unmatched. The CDR3 runs to 17 residues. CDR1 and CDR2 from the germline V gene are MGHRA and YSYEKL. CDR3 in DNA: TGCGCCAGCAGCCAAGGTATGCGGACTAGAAACACCGGGGAGCTGTTTTTT. It codes for CASSQGMRTRNTGELFF.

As concerns this clonotype: This sequence may be a read error, since a much larger clone differs from it by one base. The chain combines TRBV29-1 with TRBJ2-1; D remains ambiguous. The CDR3 is 14 amino acids. Germline V gives CDR1 SQVTM, CDR2 ANQGSEA. CDR3 DNA sequence: TGCAGCGTTGTGGGCCAGGTGTCGAGCAATGAGCAGTGCTTC. Translation gives CSVVGQVSSNEQCF.

This clonotype has only one observation. The chain combines TRBV5-4 with TRBJ2-1; D unclear. With 4 bases removed from V and 5 bases from J, the gap between germline ends came to 13 bases. The CDR3 runs 14 residues. Germline V gene sequence: CDR1 SGHNT, CDR2 YYREEE (reference sequence). The CDR3: CASSPAGPHNEQFF. The CDR3, as DNA: TGTGCCAGCAGCCCCGCCGGGCCCCACAATGAGCAGTTCTTC.

The V gene is TRBV20-1, the J gene TRBJ2-3; 11 bases are shared with TRBD2. Trimming took 1 base from V and 4 from J; bases not matched to a gene: 7. The CDR3 is 16 amino acids. Germline CDR1 is DFQATT and CDR2 is SNEGSKA (reference sequence). CDR3 sequence reads: CSARGLAGMDADTQYF. Written as DNA, the CDR3 is TGCAGTGCTAGAGGACTAGCGGGAATGGACGCAGATACGCAGTATTTT.

V gene TRBV7-2 combines with J gene TRBJ1-1; 7 bases agree with TRBD1. The CDR3 totals 16 residues. Germline CDR1 SGHTA, CDR2 FQGNSA. V lost 4 bases, J lost 0 bases, and 8 bases stayed unmatched. CDR3 DNA: TGTGCCAGCAGCTCCCCTTTCGACAGGGTGAACACTGAAGCTTTCTTT. Translating gives CASSSPFDRVNTEAFF.

This clonotype was found a few times. The chain joins TRBV20-1 to TRBJ2-3; 11 bases map to TRBD2. V was pared by 0 bases and J by 4 bases, with 12 bases of the junction left unmatched. This CDR3 contains 18 residues. CDR1 DFQATT and CDR2 SNEGSKA come from the germline V gene (reference sequence). The CDR3 region is CSARDLWGTSGKSDTQYF. In nucleotides, the CDR3 is TGCAGTGCTAGAGATCTATGGGGGACTAGCGGAAAGTCAGATACGCAGTATTTT.

This clonotype was detected only a few times. V and J are TRBV5-5 and TRBJ2-7, with D possibly being TRBD1 (7 bases). This CDR3 is 17 amino acids long. The ends were cut back, 4 bases at V and 3 bases at J, with 23 bases in the middle. Germline-derived CDR1 and CDR2 are SGHKS and YYEKEE (reference sequence). The CDR3 protein is CASSAFRTGRGSYEQYF. DNA of the CDR3: TGTGCCAGCAGCGCATTTCGGACAGGCCGGGGGAGCTACGAGCAGTACTTC. The variable domain in full, with the rest retrieved from reference TRBV5-5 and TRBJ2-7, is DAGVTQSPTHLIKTRGQQVTLRCSPISGHKSVSWYQQVLGQGPQFIFQYYEKEERGRGNFPDRFSARQFPNYSSELNVNALLLGDSALYLCASSAFRTGRGSYEQYFGPGTRLTVT.

This sequence joins TRBV28 and TRBJ1-3; D not resolved. This CDR3 contains 14 residues. V was trimmed by 2 bases and J by 1 base, leaving 6 bases between them. Germline values: CDR1 MDHEN, CDR2 SYDVKM. The CDR3 here is CASSLERSGNTIYF. CDR3 bases: TGTGCCAGCAGTTTAGAGAGATCTGGAAACACCATATATTTT.

This chain joins TRBV5-1 and TRBJ2-2; D is ambiguous. Trimming took off 5 bases at V and 5 bases at J, with 19 bases between the two ends. The CDR3 length is 16 residues. Germline V lookup: CDR1 SGHRS, CDR2 YFSETQ. The CDR3 spells CASSNNPTLKTGELFF. The CDR3 DNA sequence: TGCGCCAGCAGTAACAACCCGACCTTGAAGACCGGGGAGCTGTTTTTT.

This clonotype occurred once. A read error may explain this, as a much larger clone is one base away. The chain links TRBV6-2 or TRBV6-3 to TRBJ1-1; TRBD1 agrees at 8 bases. The CDR3 runs to 14 residues. Germline trimming cut 7 bases from V and 1 base from J; bases unmatched to any gene: 5. From germline, CDR1 is MNHEY and CDR2 SVGEGT. Written as DNA, the CDR3 is TGTGCCAGCAAAACTCAGGGGGCGAACACTGAAGCTTTCTTT. It is translated as CASKTQGANTEAFF.

This chain connects TRBV4-1 to TRBJ2-4; D might be TRBD1 (5 bases). V was pared by 0 bases and J by 0 bases, with 18 bases between. The CDR3 length is 19 residues. Germline assignment: CDR1 MGHRA and CDR2 YSYEKL. The CDR3 nucleotides read TGCGCCAGCAGCCAAGATCTAGGGGCCTCCAGACTAGCCAAAAACATTCAGTACTTC. It codes for CASSQDLGASRLAKNIQYF.